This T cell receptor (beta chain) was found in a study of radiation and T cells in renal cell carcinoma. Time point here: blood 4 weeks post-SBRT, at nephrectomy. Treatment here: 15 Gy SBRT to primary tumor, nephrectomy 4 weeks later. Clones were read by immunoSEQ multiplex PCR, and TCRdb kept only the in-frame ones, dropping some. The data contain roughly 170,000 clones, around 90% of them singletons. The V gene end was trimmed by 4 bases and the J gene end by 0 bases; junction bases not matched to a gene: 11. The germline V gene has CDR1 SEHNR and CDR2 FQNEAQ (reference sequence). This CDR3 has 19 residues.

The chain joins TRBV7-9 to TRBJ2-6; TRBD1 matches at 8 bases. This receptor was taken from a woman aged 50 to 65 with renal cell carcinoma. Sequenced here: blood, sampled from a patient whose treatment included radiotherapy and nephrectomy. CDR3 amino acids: CASSSDRALSISGANVLTF. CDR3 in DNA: TGTGCCAGCAGCTCGGACAGGGCCCTTTCCATCTCTGGGGCCAACGTCCTGACTTTC.